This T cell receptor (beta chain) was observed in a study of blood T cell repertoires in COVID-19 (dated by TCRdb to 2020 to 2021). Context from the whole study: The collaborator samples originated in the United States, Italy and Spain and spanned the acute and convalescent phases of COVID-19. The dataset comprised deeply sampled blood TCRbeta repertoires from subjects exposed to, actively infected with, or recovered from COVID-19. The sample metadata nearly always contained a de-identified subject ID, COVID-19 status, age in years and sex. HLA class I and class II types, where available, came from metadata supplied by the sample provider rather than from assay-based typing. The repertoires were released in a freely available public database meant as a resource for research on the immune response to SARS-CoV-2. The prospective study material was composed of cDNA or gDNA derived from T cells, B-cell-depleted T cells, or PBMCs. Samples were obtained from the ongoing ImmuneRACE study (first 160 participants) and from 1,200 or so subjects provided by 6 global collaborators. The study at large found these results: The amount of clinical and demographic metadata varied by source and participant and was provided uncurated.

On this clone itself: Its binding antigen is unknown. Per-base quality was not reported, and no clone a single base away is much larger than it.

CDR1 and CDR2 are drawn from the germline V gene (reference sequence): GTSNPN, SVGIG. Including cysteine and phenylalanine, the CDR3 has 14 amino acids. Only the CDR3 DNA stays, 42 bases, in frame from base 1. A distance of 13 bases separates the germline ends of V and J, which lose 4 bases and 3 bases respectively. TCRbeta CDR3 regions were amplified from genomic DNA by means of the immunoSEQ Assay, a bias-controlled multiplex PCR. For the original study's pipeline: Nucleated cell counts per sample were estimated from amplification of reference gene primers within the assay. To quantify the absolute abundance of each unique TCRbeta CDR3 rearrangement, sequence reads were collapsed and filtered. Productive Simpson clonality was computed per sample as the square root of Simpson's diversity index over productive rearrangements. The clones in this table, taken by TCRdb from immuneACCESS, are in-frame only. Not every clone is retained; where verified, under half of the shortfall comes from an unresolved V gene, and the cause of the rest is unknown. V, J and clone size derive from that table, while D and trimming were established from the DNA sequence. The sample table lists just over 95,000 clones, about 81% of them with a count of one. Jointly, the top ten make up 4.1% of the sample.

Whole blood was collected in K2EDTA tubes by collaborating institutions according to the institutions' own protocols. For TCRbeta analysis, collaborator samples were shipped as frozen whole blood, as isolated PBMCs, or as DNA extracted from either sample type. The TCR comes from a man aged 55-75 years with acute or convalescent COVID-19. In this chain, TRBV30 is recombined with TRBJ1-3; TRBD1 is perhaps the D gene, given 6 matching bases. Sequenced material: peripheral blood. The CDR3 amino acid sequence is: CAWTTGQGGNTIYF. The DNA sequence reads TGTGCCTGGACGACAGGCCAAGGTGGAAACACCATATATTTT.